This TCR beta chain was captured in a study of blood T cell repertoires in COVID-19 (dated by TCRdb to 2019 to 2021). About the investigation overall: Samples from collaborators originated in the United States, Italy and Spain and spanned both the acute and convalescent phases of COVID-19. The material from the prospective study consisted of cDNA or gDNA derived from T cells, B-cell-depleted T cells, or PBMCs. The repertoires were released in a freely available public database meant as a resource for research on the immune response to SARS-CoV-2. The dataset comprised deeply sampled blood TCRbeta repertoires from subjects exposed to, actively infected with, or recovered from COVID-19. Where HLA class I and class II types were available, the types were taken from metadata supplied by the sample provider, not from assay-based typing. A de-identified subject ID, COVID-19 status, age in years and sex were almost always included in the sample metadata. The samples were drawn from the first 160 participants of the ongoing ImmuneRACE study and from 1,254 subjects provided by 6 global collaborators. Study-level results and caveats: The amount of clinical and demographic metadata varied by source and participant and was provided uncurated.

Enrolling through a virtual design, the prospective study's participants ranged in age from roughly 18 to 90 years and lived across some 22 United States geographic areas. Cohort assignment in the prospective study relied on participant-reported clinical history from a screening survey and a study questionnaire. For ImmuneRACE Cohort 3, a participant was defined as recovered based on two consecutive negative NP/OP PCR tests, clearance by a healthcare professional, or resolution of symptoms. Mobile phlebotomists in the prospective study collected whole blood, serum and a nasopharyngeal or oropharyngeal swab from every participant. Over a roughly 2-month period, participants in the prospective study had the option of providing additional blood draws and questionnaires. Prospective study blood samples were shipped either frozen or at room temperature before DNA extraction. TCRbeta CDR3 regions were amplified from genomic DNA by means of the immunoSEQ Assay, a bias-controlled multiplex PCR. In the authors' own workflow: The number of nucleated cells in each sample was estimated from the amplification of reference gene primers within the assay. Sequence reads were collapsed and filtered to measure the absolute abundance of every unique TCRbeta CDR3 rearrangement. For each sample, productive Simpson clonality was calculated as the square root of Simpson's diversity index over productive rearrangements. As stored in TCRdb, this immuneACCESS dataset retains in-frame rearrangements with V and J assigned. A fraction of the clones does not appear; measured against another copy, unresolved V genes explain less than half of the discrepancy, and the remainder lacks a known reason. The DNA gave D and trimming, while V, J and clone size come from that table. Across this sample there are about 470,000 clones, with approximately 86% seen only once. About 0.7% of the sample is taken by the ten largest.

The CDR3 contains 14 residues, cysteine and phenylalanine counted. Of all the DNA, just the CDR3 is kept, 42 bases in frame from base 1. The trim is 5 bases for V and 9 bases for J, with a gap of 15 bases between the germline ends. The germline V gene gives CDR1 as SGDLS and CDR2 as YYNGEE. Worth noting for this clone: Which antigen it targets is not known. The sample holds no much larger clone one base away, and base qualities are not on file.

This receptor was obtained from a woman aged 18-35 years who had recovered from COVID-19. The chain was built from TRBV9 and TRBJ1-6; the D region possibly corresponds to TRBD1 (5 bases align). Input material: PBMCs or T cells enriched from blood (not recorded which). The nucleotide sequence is TGTGCCAGCAGTGTGTCTCACGGGGGTTCACCCCTCCACTTT. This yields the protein CASSVSHGGSPLHF.